This T cell receptor beta chain was obtained from a study of T cell responses to AZD1222 COVID-19 vaccine. The study, taken as a whole, reports: At baseline, seropositivity was found in only six or seven AZD1222 recipients. Researchers report vaccine-associated CD4 TCRs spanning spike, with dominance at 160-218 and 743-854.

Method: immunoSEQ multiplex PCR; TCRdb's copy keeps in-frame clones and lacks some. The sample contains roughly 120,000 clones, approximately 88% of which appear only once. The study pooled second doses at about 4 or about 12 weeks. Comments on this clone: Its target is not known.

The CDR3 runs to 14 residues. Germline loops: CDR1 MNHEY, CDR2 SMNVEV (reference sequence). Losses at the gene ends were 5 bases for V and 7 bases for J; bases not matched to a gene: 4. The chain combines TRBV27 with TRBJ1-5, with 11 bases aligning to TRBD1. This sequence was found in an adult who received the AZD1222 COVID-19 vaccine. This specimen consisted of peripheral blood, obtained 28 days after the second AZD1222 dose. The CDR3 nucleotides read TGTGCCAGCAGTGGACAGGGGGCTCAACAGCCCCAGCATTTT. Its protein is CASSGQGAQQPQHF.